Listed below are T cell receptor beta chains from one sample, sequenced in a study of shared clonotypes between healthy human individuals. Produced via immunoSEQ multiplex PCR; TCRdb's table is partial and in-frame only. The sample lists hundreds of thousands of clones, almost 97% occurring once. The source material was naive CD4+ T cells sorted from blood. Receptors were obtained from a woman aged 25 to 39 in good health. CDR3s include the opening cysteine and the closing phenylalanine or tryptophan. D genes are given only for firm matches. A row's size may be missing; if present it is once, few, many or a size class.

>TRBJ1-5|TRBD1|TRBV27|.
CASSDRGLGNQPQHF
TGTGCCAGCAGTGACAGGGGGCTGGGCAATCAGCCCCAGCATTTT
>TRBJ2-7|.|TRBV7-2|.
CASSLSRDSLYEQYF
TGTGCCAGCAGCTTGAGTCGGGACTCACTTTACGAGCAGTACTTC
>TRBJ2-7|TRBD2|TRBV6-5|.
CASRSPWTSAHEQYF
TGTGCCAGCAGATCTCCCTGGACTAGCGCCCACGAGCAGTACTTC
>TRBJ2-1|.|TRBV6-1|.
CASSEIGRTSYNEQFF
TGTGCCAGCAGTGAAATCGGTAGAACTTCCTACAATGAGCAGTTCTTC
>TRBJ2-7|TRBD1|TRBV18|.
CASSPQGQAKTYEQYF
TGTGCCAGCTCACCGCAAGGACAGGCTAAGACCTACGAGCAGTACTTC
>TRBJ2-5|TRBD2|TRBV5-1|.
CASSSPPGLAGAVRETQYF
TGCGCCAGCAGCTCCCCTCCGGGACTAGCGGGCGCGGTGCGAGAGACCCAGTACTTC
>TRBJ2-5|TRBD2|TRBV30|.
CAWAPGLAVRGTQYF
TGTGCCTGGGCCCCGGGACTAGCAGTTAGGGGGACCCAGTACTTC
>TRBJ2-1|TRBD2|TRBV27|.
CASSYGRALNEQFF
TGTGCCAGCAGTTACGGGAGGGCCTTGAATGAGCAGTTCTTC
>TRBJ2-7|TRBD2|TRBV5-8|.
CASKKGLAGTQGFGEQYF
TGTGCCAGCAAAAAGGGACTAGCGGGCACACAGGGCTTCGGGGAGCAGTACTTC
>TRBJ2-7|.|TRBV7-4|.
CASSFDYSYEQYF
TGTGCCAGCAGCTTTGATTACTCCTACGAGCAGTACTTC
>TRBJ1-5|.|TRBV5-8|.
CASSLGRAGNQPQHF
TGTGCCAGCAGCTTGGGGAGGGCAGGAAATCAGCCCCAGCATTTT
>TRBJ2-4|TRBD1|TRBV28|.
CASSQTLGTGENIQYF
TGTGCCAGCAGTCAAACACTTGGGACAGGAGAAAACATTCAGTACTTC
>TRBJ2-3|.|TRBV7-3|.
CASSLRGAGSTDTQYF
TGTGCCAGCAGCTTAAGGGGAGCGGGTAGCACAGATACGCAGTATTTT
>TRBJ1-1|.|TRBV6-5|once
CASTKNTEAFF
TGTGCCAGCACTAAGAACACTGAAGCTTTCTTT
>TRBJ2-1|TRBD2|TRBV27|.
CASSRTSGSYNEQFF
TGTGCCAGCAGCCGGACTAGCGGTTCCTACAATGAGCAGTTCTTC
>TRBJ2-5|.|TRBV25-1|.
CASSGQETQYF
TGTGCCAGCAGTGGCCAAGAGACCCAGTACTTC
>TRBJ2-7|TRBD2|TRBV19|.
CASSIAGLAGAIEQYF
TGTGCCAGTAGTATAGCCGGACTAGCGGGAGCGATCGAGCAGTACTTC
>TRBJ2-5|TRBD2|TRBV5-4|.
CASSLKVAGGVYQETQYF
TGTGCCAGCAGCTTGAAGGTGGCGGGAGGGGTTTACCAAGAGACCCAGTACTTC
>TRBJ2-5|.|TRBV27|.
CASSSPGRLGAQYF
TGTGCCAGCAGTTCCCCAGGAAGGTTAGGGGCCCAGTACTTC
>TRBJ2-7|.|TRBV6-5|few
CASSYGGAGIYEQYF
TGTGCCAGCAGTTACGGGGGGGCAGGGATTTACGAGCAGTACTTC
>TRBJ2-6|TRBD2|TRBV18|once
CASSPSGGSGANVLTF
TGTGCCAGCTCACCCTCGGGGGGCTCTGGGGCCAACGTCCTGACTTTC
>TRBJ2-7|TRBD2|TRBV6-5|.
CASRTSGNSYEQYF
TGTGCCAGCAGAACTAGCGGGAATTCCTACGAGCAGTACTTC
>TRBJ1-4|.|TRBV19|.
CASRRRVQIATNEKLFF
TGTGCCAGCCGCCGACGGGTTCAAATTGCAACTAATGAAAAACTGTTTTTT
>TRBJ1-5|TRBD1|TRBV6-1|once
CASSGQGSVDNQPQHF
TGTGCCAGCAGTGGACAGGGTAGTGTGGACAATCAGCCCCAGCATTTT
>TRBJ1-1|TRBD1|TRBV6-5|once
CASWYPGGETEAFF
TGTGCCAGCTGGTATCCAGGGGGCGAAACTGAAGCTTTCTTT
>TRBJ2-5|TRBD2|TRBV5-4|.
CASSYKTSGKETQYF
TGTGCCAGCAGCTACAAGACTAGCGGAAAAGAGACCCAGTACTTC
>TRBJ2-4|.|TRBV5-1|.
CASSLGDTKNIQYF
TGCGCCAGCAGCTTGGGGGATACCAAAAACATTCAGTACTTC
>TRBJ1-1|.|TRBV5-1|.
CASSLLGHHEAFF
TGCGCCAGCAGCTTGCTGGGACATCATGAAGCTTTCTTT
>TRBJ1-2|TRBD1|TRBV19|.
CASSSMDRAFYGYTF
TGTGCCAGTTCCTCGATGGACAGGGCCTTCTATGGCTACACCTTC
>TRBJ2-2|.|TRBV6-1|.
CASSELYGELFF
TGTGCCAGCAGTGAATTATACGGGGAGCTGTTTTTT
>TRBJ2-7|TRBD1|TRBV27|.
CASSSRQGPYEQYF
TGTGCCAGCAGTTCGCGACAGGGTCCCTACGAGCAGTACTTC
>TRBJ2-1|TRBD2|TRBV9|.
CASSASIASGPMKQFF
TGTGCCAGCAGCGCTTCAATCGCTAGCGGTCCAATGAAGCAGTTCTTC
>TRBJ1-4|.|TRBV4-1|.
CASSQKQEKGLREKLFF
TGCGCCAGCAGCCAGAAACAGGAGAAGGGTTTGCGGGAAAAACTGTTTTTT
>TRBJ1-2|.|TRBV28|.
CASQKTDYGYTF
TGTGCCAGCCAGAAGACCGATTATGGCTACACCTTC
>TRBJ2-5|.|TRBV20-1|.
CSAGRGAQYF
TGCAGTGCTGGTCGGGGTGCCCAGTACTTC
>TRBJ2-7|TRBD1|TRBV5-1|.
CASSSDRDREQYF
TGCGCCAGCAGCTCGGACAGGGACCGAGAGCAGTACTTC
>TRBJ2-7|TRBD2|TRBV15|.
CATSSQKVAGGNEQYF
TGTGCCACCAGCAGCCAAAAAGTAGCGGGAGGTAACGAGCAGTACTTC
>TRBJ2-2|.|TRBV12-2|.
CASRLPAILARFNTGELFF
TGTGCAAGTCGCTTACCAGCAATACTAGCGAGATTTAACACCGGGGAGCTGTTTTTT
>TRBJ2-7|.|TRBV5-1|.
CASSLPGAYEQYF
TGCGCCAGCAGCTTACCAGGAGCCTACGAGCAGTACTTC
>TRBJ2-7|.|TRBV5-8|.
CASSLALGLPTPYEQYF
TGTGCCAGCAGCCTGGCCCTTGGGCTGCCGACCCCTTACGAGCAGTACTTC
>TRBJ2-7|.|TRBV5-1|.
CASSLGVGGYEQYF
TGCGCCAGCAGCTTGGGGGTGGGCGGCTACGAGCAGTACTTC
>TRBJ1-4|.|TRBV9|.
CASSVGYTGPGEKLFF
TGTGCCAGCAGCGTAGGTTACACAGGGCCCGGTGAAAAACTGTTTTTT
>TRBJ1-2|.|TRBV7-3|.
CASSASGTILSGYTF
TGTGCCAGCAGTGCCTCCGGGACAATCCTGAGCGGCTACACCTTC